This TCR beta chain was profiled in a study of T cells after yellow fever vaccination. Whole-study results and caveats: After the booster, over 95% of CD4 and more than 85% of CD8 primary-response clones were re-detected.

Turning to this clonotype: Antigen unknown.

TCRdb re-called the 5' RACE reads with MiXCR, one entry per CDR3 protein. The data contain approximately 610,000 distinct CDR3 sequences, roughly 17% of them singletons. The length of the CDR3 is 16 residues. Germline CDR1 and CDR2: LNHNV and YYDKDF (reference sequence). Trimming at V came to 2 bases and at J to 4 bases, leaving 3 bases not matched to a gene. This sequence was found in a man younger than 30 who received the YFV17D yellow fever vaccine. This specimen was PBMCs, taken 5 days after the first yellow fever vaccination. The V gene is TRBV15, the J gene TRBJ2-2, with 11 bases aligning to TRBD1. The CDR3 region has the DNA TGTGCCACCAGCAGATGGACAGGGGGCGTCACCGGGGAGCTGTTTTTT. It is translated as CATSRWTGGVTGELFF.